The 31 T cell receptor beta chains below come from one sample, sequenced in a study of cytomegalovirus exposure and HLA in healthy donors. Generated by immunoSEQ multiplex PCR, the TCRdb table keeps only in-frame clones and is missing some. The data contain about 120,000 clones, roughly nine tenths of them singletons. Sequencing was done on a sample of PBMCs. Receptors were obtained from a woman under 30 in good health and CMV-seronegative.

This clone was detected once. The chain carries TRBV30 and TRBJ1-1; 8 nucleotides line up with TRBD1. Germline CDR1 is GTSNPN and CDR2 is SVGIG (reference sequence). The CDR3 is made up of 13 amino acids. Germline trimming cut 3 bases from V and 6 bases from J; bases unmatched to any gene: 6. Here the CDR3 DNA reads TGTGCCTGGAGGATACAGGGGGTCCCTGAAGCTTTCTTT. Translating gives CAWRIQGVPEAFF. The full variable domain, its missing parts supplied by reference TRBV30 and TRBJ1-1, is SQTIHQWPATLVQPVGSPLSLECTVEGTSNPNLYWYRQAAGRGLQLLFYSVGIGQISSEVPQNLSASRPQDRQFILSSKKLLLSDSGFYLCAWRIQGVPEAFFGQGTRLTVV.

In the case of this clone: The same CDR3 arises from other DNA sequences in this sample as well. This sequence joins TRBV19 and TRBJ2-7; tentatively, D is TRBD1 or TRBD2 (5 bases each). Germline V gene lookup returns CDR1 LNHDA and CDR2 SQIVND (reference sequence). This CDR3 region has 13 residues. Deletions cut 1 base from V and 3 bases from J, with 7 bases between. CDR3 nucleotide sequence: TGTGCCAGTAGTATAGCTGGGGGCTACGAGCAGTACGTC. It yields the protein CASSIAGGYEQYV.

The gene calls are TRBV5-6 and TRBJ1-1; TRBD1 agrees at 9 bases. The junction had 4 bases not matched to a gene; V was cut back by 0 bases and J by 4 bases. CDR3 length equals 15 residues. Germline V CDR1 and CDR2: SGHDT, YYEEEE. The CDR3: CASSLGTGVPTEAFF. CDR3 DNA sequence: TGTGCCAGCAGCTTGGGGACAGGGGTCCCCACTGAAGCTTTCTTT.

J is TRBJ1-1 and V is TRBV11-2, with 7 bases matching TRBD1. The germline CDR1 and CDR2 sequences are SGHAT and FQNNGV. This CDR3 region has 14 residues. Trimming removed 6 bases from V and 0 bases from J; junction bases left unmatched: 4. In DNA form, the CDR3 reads TGTGCCAGCAGTTGGGGACAGATGAACACTGAAGCTTTCTTT. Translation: CASSWGQMNTEAFF.

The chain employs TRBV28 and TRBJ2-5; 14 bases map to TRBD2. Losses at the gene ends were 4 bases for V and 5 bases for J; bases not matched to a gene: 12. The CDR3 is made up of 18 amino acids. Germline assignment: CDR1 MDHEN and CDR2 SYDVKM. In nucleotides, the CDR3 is TGTGCCAGCAGTTCGTCGACTAGCGGGAGGGCCTTTGGTGAGACCCAGTACTTC. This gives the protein CASSSSTSGRAFGETQYF.

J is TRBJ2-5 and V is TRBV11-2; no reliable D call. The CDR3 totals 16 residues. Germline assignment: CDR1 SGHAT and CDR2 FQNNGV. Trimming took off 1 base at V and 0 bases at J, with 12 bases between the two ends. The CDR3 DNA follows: TGTGCCAGCAGCTTAGGACCAGGAAACGACCAAGAGACCCAGTACTTC. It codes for CASSLGPGNDQETQYF.

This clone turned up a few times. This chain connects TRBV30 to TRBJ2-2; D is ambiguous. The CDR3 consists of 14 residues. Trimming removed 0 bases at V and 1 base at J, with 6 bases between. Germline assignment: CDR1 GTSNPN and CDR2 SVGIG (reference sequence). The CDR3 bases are TGTGCCTGGAGTGTTCTGTTGAACACCGGGGAGCTGTTTTTT. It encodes CAWSVLLNTGELFF.

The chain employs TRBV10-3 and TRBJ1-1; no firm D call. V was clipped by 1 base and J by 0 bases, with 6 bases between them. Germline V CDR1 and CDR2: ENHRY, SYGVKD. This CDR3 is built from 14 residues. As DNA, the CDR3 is TGTGCCATCAGTGAGTTAACAGTGAACACTGAAGCTTTCTTT. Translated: CAISELTVNTEAFF.

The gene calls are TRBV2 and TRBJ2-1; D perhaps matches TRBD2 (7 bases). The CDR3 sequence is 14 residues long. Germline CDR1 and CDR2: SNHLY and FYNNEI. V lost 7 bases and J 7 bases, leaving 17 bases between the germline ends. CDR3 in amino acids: CASNRGGAGNEQFF. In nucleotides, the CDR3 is TGTGCCAGCAATCGTGGGGGGGCTGGGAATGAGCAGTTCTTC.

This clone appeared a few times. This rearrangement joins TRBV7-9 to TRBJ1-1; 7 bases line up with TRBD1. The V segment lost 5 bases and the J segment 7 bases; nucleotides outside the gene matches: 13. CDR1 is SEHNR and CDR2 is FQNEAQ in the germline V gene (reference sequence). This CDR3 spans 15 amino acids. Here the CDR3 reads CASSQGQPEGVEAFF. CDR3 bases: TGTGCCAGCAGCCAGGGACAGCCAGAGGGGGTTGAAGCTTTCTTT. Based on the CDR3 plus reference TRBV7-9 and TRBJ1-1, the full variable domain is DTGVSQNPRHKITKRGQNVTFRCDPISEHNRLYWYRQTLGQGPEFLTYFQNEAQLEKSRLLSDRFSAERPKGSFSTLEIQRTEQGDSAMYLCASSQGQPEGVEAFFGQGTRLTVV.

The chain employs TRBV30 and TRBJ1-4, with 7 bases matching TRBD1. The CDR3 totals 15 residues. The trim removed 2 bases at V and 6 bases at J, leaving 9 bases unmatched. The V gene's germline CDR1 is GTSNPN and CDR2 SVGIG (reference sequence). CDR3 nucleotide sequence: TGTGCCTGGAGTCGGCCCAGGACAGGATATGAAAAACTGTTTTTT. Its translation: CAWSRPRTGYEKLFF.

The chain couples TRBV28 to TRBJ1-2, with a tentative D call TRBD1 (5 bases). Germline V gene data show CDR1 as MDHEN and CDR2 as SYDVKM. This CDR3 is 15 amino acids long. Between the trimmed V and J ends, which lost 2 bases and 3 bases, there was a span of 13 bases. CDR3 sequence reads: CASSLQGYIDYGYTF. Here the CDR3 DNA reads TGTGCCAGCAGTTTACAGGGTTATATCGACTATGGCTACACCTTC.

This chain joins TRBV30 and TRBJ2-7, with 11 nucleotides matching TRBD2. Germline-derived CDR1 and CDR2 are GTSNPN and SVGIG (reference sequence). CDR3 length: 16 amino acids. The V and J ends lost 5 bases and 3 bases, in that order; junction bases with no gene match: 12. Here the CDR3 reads CAWETSGSAMGYEQYF. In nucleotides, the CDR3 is TGTGCCTGGGAAACTAGCGGGAGCGCTATGGGCTACGAGCAGTACTTC.

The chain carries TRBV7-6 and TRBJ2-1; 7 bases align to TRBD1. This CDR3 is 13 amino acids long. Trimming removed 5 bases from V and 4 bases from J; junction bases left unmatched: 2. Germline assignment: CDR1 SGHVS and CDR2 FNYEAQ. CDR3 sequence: CASSPGQYNEQFF. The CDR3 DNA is TGTGCCAGCAGCCCGGGACAGTACAATGAGCAGTTCTTC.

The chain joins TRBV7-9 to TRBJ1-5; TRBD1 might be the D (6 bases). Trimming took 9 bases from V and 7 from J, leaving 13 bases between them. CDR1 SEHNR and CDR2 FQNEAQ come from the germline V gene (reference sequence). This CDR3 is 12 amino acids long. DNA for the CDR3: TGTGCCAGTACCCAGGGGCAGCAGCCCCAGCATTTT. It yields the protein CASTQGQQPQHF.

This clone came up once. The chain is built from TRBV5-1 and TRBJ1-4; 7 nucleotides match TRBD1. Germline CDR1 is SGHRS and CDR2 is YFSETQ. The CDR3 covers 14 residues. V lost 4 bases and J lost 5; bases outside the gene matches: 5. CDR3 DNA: TGCGCCAGCAGCATCACAGGGGTAAATGAAAAACTGTTTTTT. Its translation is CASSITGVNEKLFF.

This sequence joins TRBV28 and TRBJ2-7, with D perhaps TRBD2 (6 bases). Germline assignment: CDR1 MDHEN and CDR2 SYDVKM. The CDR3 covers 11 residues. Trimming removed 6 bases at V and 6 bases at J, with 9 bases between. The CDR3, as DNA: TGTGCCAGCAGCGCGGAGGGCGAGCAGTACTTC. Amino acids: CASSAEGEQYF.

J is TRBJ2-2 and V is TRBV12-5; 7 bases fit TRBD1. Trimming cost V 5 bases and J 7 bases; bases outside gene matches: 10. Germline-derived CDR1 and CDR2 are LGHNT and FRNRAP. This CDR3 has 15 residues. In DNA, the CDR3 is TGTGCTAGTGGTCCCGACACAGGGGTCGACGGGGAGCTGTTTTTT. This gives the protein CASGPDTGVDGELFF.

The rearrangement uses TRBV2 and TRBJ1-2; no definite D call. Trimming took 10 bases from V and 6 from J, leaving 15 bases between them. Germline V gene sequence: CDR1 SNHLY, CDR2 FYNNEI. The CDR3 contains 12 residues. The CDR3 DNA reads TGTGCCACAGGAGGGCAGAACGATGGCTACACCTTC. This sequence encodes CATGGQNDGYTF.

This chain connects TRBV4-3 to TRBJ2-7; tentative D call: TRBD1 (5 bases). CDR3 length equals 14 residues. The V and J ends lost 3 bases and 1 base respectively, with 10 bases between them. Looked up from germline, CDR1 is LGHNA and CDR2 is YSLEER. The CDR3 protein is CASSHITGSYEQYF. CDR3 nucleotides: TGCGCCAGCAGCCACATAACAGGTTCCTACGAGCAGTACTTC.

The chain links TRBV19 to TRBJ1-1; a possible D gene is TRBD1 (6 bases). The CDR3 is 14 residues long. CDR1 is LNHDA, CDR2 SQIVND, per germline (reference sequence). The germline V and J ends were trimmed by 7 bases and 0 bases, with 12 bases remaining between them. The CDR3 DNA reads TGTGCCAGTAAGGAAGGGGGTATGAACACTGAAGCTTTCTTT. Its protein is CASKEGGMNTEAFF.

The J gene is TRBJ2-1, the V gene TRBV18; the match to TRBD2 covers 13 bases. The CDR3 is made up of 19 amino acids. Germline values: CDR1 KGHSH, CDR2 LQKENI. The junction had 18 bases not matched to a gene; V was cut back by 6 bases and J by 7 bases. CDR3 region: CASSRTPLTSGGHRNEQFF. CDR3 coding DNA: TGTGCCAGCTCCCGGACTCCCCTGACTAGCGGGGGGCATCGGAATGAGCAGTTCTTC.

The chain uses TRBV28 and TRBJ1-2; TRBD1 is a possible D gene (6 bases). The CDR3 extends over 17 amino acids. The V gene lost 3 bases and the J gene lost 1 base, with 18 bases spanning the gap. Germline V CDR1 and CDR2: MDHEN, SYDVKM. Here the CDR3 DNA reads TGTGCCAGCAGTTTGGGCTCCGGGACACCTATTAACTATGGCTACACCTTC. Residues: CASSLGSGTPINYGYTF.

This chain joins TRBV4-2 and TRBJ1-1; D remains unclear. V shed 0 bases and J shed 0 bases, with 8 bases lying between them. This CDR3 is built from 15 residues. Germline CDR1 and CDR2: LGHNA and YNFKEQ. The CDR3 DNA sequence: TGTGCCAGCAGCCAAGAGGTCGGTGTGAACACTGAAGCTTTCTTT. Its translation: CASSQEVGVNTEAFF.

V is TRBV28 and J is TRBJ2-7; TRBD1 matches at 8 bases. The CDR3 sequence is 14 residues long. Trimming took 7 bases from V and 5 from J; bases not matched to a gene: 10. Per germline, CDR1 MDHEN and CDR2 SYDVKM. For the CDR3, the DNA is TGTGCCAGCATGGACGGACAGGGAGCAAACGAGCAGTACGTC. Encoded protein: CASMDGQGANEQYV.

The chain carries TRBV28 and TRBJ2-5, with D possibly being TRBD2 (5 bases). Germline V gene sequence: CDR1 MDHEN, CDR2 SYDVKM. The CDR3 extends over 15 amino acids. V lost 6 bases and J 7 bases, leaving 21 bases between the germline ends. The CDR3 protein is CASSKFTGNGGTQYF. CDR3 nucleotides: TGTGCCAGCAGCAAGTTTACTGGGAATGGAGGGACCCAGTACTTC.

In DNA, the CDR3 is TGTGCCAGCAGCTCACTGGGGGGTGGTACTAATGAAAAACTGTTTTTT. It yields the protein CASSSLGGGTNEKLFF. This chain connects TRBV7-8 to TRBJ1-4; D might be TRBD1 (5 bases). The V gene's germline CDR1 is SGHVS and CDR2 FQNEAQ. This CDR3 is built from 16 residues. The V and J ends lost 4 bases and 2 bases respectively, with 14 bases between them.

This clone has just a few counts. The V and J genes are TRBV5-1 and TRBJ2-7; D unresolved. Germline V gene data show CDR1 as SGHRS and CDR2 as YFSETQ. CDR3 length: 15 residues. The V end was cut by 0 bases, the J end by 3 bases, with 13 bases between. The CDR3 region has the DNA TGCGCCAGCAGCTTGGCCCTGGGCAGATTCTACGAGCAGTACTTC. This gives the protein CASSLALGRFYEQYF.

DNA for the CDR3: TGTGCCATCAGTGACTCCGGGACAGGGGGAAACACCATATATTTT. Translation gives CAISDSGTGGNTIYF. The V call is TRBV10-3, the J call TRBJ1-3; 9 positions match TRBD1. Germline lookup yields CDR1 ENHRY and CDR2 SYGVKD. The CDR3 runs 15 residues. With V trimmed by 3 bases and J by 4 bases, 4 bases remained unmatched.

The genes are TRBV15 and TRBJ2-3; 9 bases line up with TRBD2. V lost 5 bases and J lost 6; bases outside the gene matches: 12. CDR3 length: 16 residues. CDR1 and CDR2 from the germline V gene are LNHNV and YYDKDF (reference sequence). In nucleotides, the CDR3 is TGTGCCACCAGCTCTAGGACTAGCGACGGTCCGGATACGCAGTATTTT. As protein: CATSSRTSDGPDTQYF.

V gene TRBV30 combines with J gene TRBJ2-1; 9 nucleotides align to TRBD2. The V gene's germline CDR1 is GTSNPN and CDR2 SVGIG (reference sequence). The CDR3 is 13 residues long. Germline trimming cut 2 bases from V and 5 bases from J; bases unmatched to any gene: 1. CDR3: CAWSLAGNNEQFF. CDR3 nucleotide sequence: TGTGCCTGGAGTCTAGCGGGGAACAATGAGCAGTTCTTC.